The rows below give T cell receptor beta chains drawn from one sample of a study of long-term antiretroviral therapy in people with HIV. TCRdb's table, derived via immunoSEQ multiplex PCR, lists solely in-frame clones and lacks some. The sample has tens of thousands of clones; about 80% are singletons. This material consisted of unsorted PBMCs, taken 0.5 years after starting antiretroviral therapy. The receptor set was obtained from a man between 18 and 29 years old with HIV. The CDR3 runs from the conserved cysteine through the conserved F or W. The D gene is left open where the match is weak.

>NA|TRBJ2-7|TRBV2
CASTEFYEQYF
>NA|TRBJ1-5|TRBV7-8
CASSPVEGMDQPQHF
>NA|TRBJ1-2|TRBV6-5
CASSTPGGGYTF
>NA|TRBJ2-7|TRBV28
CASSTGRTSYEQYF
>TRBD2|TRBJ2-3|TRBV11-2
CASSLEDRGGTDTQYF
>NA|TRBJ2-6|TRBV4-2
CASSRYHAGSNSGANVLTF
>NA|TRBJ1-1|TRBV7-8
CASSLATLGAGTEAFF
>NA|TRBJ2-5|TRBV6-1
CASQLRGSETQYF
>NA|TRBJ1-1|TRBV7-9
CASSPRPNLGTEAFF
>NA|TRBJ2-5|TRBV6-6
CASSYSILAAQETQYF
>NA|TRBJ1-2|TRBV27
CASTLTGGSSGYTF
>TRBD2|TRBJ2-2|TRBV5-4
CASSIRTSGNIGELFF
>NA|TRBJ1-2|TRBV15
CATSRDSRGDYGYTF
>TRBD1|TRBJ2-5|TRBV7-8
CASLNRQGMQTQYF
>NA|TRBJ1-2|TRBV7-2
CASSSTGREYGYTF
>NA|TRBJ2-4|TRBV19
CASSIDRAVFDKNIQYF
>NA|TRBJ2-7|TRBV19
CASSSQGSYEQYF
>NA|TRBJ1-5|TRBV28
CASSLGRTYQPQHF
>NA|TRBJ2-1|TRBV7-2
CASSLFTGQQFF
>NA|TRBJ2-6|TRBV19
CASSIPGRPSGANVLTF
>NA|TRBJ1-2|TRBV9
CASSVGRNYGYTF
>NA|TRBJ1-1|TRBV15
CATSREGWGVNTEAFF
>TRBD1|TRBJ1-5|TRBV5-1
CASSLLGQENQPQHF
>TRBD1|TRBJ2-7|TRBV27
CASSVGQGVIEQYF
>NA|TRBJ1-5|TRBV10-3
CAISESGNQPQHF
>NA|TRBJ1-4|TRBV11-1
CASSQSTVEKLFF
>NA|TRBJ1-2|TRBV4-1
CASSATRGPGGYTF
>NA|TRBJ2-7|TRBV28
CASSDRFGSNPDYEQYF
>NA|TRBJ2-5|TRBV7-7
CASSFSSQETQYF
>TRBD2|TRBJ2-1|TRBV18
CASSPPGTSGYNEQFF
>NA|TRBJ2-5|TRBV29-1
CSVEDSKEGETQYF
>TRBD1|TRBJ1-5|TRBV7-3
CASSPTGGWDQPQHF
>TRBD2|TRBJ2-6|TRBV18
CASSPPGLSIPRGANVLTF
>NA|TRBJ2-1|TRBV27
CASSSPGLRGDEQFF
>NA|TRBJ2-2|TRBV9
CASSPSGSGELFF
>NA|TRBJ2-2|TRBV4-2
CASSQGGGNGELFF
>NA|TRBJ2-3|TRBV5-1
CASSLEGDTQYF
>TRBD2|TRBJ2-1|TRBV7-8
CASSLAAGVYNEQFF
>NA|TRBJ1-1|TRBV21-1
CASSAYRGKNTEAFF
>NA|TRBJ2-7|TRBV4-3
CASSQDGGTVPAYEQYF
>NA|TRBJ2-2|TRBV18
CASSPQLTLNTGELFF
>NA|TRBJ1-2|TRBV4-1
CASSPPEAYYGYTF
>NA|TRBJ2-5|TRBV5-1
CASSLALRDIGETQYF
>NA|TRBJ2-2|TRBV7-9
CAPGGVFGGELFF
>NA|TRBJ2-2|TRBV29-1
CSVNQGGGTGELFF
>NA|TRBJ1-1|TRBV29-1
CSGVVTEAFF
>TRBD2|TRBJ2-7|TRBV28
CASSLSASGGAYEQYF
>NA|TRBJ2-7|TRBV2
CASSELLQGRYF
>TRBD1|TRBJ1-5|TRBV19
CASSIDDRGTNQPQHF
>NA|TRBJ2-7|TRBV12-5
CASGLVLRGENYEQYF
>TRBD1|TRBJ2-7|TRBV19
CASSMVNRGQDEQYF
>NA|TRBJ1-2|TRBV9
CASSPVGGFSYGYTF
>NA|TRBJ1-6|TRBV5-6
CASSLVEGPYNSPLHF